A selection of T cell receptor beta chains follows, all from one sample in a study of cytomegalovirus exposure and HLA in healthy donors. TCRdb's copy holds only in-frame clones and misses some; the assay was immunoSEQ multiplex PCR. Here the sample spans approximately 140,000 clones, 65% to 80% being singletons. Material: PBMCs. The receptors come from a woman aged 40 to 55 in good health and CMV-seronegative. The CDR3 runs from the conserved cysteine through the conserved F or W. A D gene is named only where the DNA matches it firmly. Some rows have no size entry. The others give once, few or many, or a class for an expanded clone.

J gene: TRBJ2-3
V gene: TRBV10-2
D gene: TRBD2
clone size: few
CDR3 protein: CASSESLLAGGPDTQYF
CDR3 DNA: TGCGCCAGCAGTGAGTCTTTACTAGCGGGAGGCCCGGATACGCAGTATTTT

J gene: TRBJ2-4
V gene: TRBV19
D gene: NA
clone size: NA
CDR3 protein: CASSSQAYIQYF
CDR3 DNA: TGTGCCAGTAGTAGCCAGGCATACATTCAGTACTTC

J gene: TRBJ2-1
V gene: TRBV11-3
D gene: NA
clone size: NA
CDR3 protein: CASSLTAGLQFF
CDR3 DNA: TGTGCCAGCAGCCTGACAGCTGGCTTACAGTTCTTC

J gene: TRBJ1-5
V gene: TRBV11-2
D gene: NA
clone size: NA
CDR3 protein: CASSPVPINQPQHF
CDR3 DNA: TGTGCCAGCAGCCCGGTACCGATAAATCAGCCCCAGCATTTT

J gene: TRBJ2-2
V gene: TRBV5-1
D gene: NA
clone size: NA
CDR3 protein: CASGATNTGELFF
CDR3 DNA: TGCGCCAGCGGGGCCACAAACACCGGGGAGCTGTTTTTT

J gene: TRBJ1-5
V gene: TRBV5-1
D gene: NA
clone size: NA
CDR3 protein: CASSLANNQPQHF
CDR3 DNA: TGCGCCAGCAGCTTGGCCAATAATCAGCCCCAGCATTTT

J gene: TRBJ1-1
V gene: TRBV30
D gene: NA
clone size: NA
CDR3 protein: CACSRGRHTEAFF
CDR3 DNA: TGTGCCTGCTCACGGGGTAGGCACACTGAAGCTTTCTTT

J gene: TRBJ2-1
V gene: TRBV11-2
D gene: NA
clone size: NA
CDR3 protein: CASSLAGGNNEQFF
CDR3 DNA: TGTGCCAGCAGCTTGGCAGGGGGGAACAATGAGCAGTTCTTC

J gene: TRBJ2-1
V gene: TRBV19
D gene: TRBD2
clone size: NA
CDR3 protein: CASRLGGLAGARRYNEQFF
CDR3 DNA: TGTGCCAGTAGGTTGGGAGGGCTAGCGGGGGCCCGGCGCTACAATGAGCAGTTCTTC

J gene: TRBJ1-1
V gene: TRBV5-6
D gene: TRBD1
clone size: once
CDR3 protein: CASTSWGQGWNTEAFF
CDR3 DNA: TGTGCCAGCACCTCTTGGGGACAGGGATGGAACACTGAAGCTTTCTTT

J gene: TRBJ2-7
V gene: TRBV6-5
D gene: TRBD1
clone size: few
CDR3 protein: CATLKDRESVYEQYF
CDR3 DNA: TGTGCCACCCTTAAGGACAGGGAGTCGGTCTACGAGCAGTACTTC

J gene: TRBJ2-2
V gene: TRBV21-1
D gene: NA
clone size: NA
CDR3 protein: CASSSKNRDRGGTGELFF
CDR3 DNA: TGTGCCAGCAGCTCCAAGAACCGGGACAGGGGAGGAACCGGGGAGCTGTTTTTT

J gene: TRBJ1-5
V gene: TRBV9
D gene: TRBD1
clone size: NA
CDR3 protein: CASSETGDPNQPQHF
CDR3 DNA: TGTGCCAGCAGCGAAACAGGGGACCCCAATCAGCCCCAGCATTTT

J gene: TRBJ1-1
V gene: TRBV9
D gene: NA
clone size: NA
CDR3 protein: CASTPVRGTEAFF
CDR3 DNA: TGTGCCAGCACCCCGGTCAGGGGCACTGAAGCTTTCTTT

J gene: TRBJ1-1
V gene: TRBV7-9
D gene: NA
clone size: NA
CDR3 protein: CASSLGARMNTEAFF
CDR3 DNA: TGTGCCAGCAGCTTAGGGGCACGGATGAACACTGAAGCTTTCTTT

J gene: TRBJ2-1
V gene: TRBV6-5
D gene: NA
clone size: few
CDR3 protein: CASSYTGRAYNEQFF
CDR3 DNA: TGTGCCAGCAGTTACACAGGGAGGGCCTACAATGAGCAGTTCTTC

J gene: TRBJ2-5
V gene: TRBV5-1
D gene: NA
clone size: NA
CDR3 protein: CASSLAGSADGETQYF
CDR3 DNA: TGCGCCAGCAGCTTGGCCGGGTCCGCGGATGGAGAGACCCAGTACTTC

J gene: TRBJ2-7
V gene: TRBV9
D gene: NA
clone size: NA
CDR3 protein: CASSVQEDYEQYF
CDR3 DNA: TGTGCCAGCAGCGTACAGGAGGACTACGAGCAGTACTTC

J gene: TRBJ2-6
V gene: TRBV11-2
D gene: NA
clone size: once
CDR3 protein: CASSLGQGLPSGANGLTF
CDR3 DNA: TGTGCCAGCAGCTTAGGACAGGGACTCCCCTCTGGGGCCAACGGCCTGACTTTC

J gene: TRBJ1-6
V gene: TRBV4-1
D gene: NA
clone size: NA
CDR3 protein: CASSADSSSYNSPLHF
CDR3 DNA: TGCGCCAGCAGCGCGGACAGCAGCTCCTATAATTCACCCCTCCACTTT

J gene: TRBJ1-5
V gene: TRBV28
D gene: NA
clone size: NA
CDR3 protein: CASSRSGAPQPQHF
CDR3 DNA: TGTGCCAGCAGTAGGTCAGGGGCTCCTCAGCCCCAGCATTTT

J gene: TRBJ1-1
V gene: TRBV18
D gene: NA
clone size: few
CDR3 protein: CASSPRTEGNTEAFF
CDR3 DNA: TGTGCCAGCTCACCCCGGACAGAGGGGAACACTGAAGCTTTCTTT

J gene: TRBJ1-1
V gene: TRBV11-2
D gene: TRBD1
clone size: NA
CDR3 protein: CASSANRGLGTEAFF
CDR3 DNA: TGTGCCAGCAGCGCTAACAGGGGGCTGGGAACTGAAGCTTTCTTT

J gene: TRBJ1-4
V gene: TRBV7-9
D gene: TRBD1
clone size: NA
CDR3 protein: CASSYAGLGPGQGDEKLFF
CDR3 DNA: TGTGCCAGCAGCTACGCAGGGTTGGGCCCGGGACAGGGGGATGAAAAACTGTTTTTT

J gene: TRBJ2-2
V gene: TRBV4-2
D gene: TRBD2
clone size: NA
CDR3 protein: CASSHPLGLANTGELFF
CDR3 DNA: TGTGCCAGCAGCCACCCGCTCGGACTAGCGAACACCGGGGAGCTGTTTTTT

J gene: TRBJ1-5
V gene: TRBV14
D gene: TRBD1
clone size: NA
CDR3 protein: CASSQATQGARDQPQHF
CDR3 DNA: TGTGCCAGCAGCCAAGCTACGCAGGGGGCGCGGGATCAGCCCCAGCATTTT

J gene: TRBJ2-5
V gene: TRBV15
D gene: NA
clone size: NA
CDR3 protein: CATSRAGETQYF
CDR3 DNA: TGTGCCACCAGCAGAGCGGGAGAGACCCAGTACTTC

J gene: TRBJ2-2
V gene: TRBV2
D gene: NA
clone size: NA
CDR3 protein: CASSAWQIDTGELFF
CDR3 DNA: TGTGCCAGCAGTGCCTGGCAGATCGACACCGGGGAGCTGTTTTTT

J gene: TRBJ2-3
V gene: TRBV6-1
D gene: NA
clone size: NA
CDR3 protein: CASRLATTDTQYF
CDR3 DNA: TGTGCCAGTAGGCTAGCGACCACAGATACGCAGTATTTT

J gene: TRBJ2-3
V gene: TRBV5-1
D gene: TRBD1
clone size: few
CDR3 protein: CASGGQGARADTQYF
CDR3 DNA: TGCGCCAGCGGCGGACAGGGGGCTAGGGCAGATACGCAGTATTTT

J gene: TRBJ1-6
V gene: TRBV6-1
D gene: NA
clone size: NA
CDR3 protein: CASTGLVDSPLHF
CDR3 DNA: TGTGCCAGCACAGGGCTTGTGGATTCACCCCTCCACTTT

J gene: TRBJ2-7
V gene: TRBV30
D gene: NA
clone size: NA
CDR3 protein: CAWSASTTGLYEQYF
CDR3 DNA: TGTGCCTGGAGTGCCTCGACGACAGGCCTATACGAGCAGTACTTC

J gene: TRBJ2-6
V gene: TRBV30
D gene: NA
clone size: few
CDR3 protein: CAWSPPTASGANVLTF
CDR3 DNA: TGTGCCTGGAGCCCGCCGACAGCCTCTGGGGCCAACGTCCTGACTTTC

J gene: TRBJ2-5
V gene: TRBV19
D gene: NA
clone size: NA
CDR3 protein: CASSIGETRGHQETQYF
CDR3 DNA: TGTGCCAGTAGTATAGGGGAGACTAGGGGCCACCAAGAGACCCAGTACTTC

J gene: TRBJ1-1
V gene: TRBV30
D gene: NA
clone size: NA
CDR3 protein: CAWSGVGAHAFF
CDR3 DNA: TGTGCCTGGAGCGGAGTGGGGGCCCATGCTTTCTTT

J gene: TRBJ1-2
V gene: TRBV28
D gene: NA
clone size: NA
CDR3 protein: CASSSYFSNYGYTF
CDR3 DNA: TGTGCCAGCAGTTCTTATTTTTCCAACTATGGCTACACCTTC

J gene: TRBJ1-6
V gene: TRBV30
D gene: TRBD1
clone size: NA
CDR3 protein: CAWAGGQAVSAPLHF
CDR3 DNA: TGTGCCTGGGCAGGGGGCCAGGCGGTTTCGGCACCCCTCCACTTT

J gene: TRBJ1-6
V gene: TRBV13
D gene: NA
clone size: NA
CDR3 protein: CASSLGGPNSPLHF
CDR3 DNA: TGTGCCAGCAGCTTAGGGGGGCCTAATTCACCCCTCCACTTT

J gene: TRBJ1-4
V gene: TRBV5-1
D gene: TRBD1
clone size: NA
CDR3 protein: CASSQAAGGHEKLFF
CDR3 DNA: TGCGCCAGCAGCCAGGCAGCAGGGGGCCACGAAAAACTGTTTTTT

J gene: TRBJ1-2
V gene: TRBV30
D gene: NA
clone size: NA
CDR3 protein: CAWSVRGGSVYGYTF
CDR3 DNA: TGTGCCTGGAGTGTACGAGGTGGGTCCGTCTATGGCTACACCTTC

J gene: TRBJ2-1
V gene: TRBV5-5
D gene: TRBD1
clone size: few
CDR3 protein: CASYIQGYNEQFF
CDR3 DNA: TGTGCCAGCTATATACAGGGGTACAATGAGCAGTTCTTC

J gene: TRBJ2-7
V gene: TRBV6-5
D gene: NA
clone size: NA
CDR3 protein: CASGEDRYPYEQYF
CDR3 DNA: TGTGCCAGCGGGGAGGACAGGTATCCCTACGAGCAGTACTTC

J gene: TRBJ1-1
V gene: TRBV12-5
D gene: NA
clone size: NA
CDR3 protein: CASGLVRLSNTEAFF
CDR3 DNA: TGTGCTAGTGGTTTGGTAAGACTGAGCAACACTGAAGCTTTCTTT

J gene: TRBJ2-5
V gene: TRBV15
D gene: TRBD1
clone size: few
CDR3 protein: CATSRGPAGGSETQYF
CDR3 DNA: TGTGCCACCAGCAGAGGGCCGGCAGGGGGTAGTGAGACCCAGTACTTC

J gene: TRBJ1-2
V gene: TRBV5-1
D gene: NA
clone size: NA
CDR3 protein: CASSIDSDGYTF
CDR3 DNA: TGCGCCAGCAGCATCGACAGTGATGGCTACACCTTC

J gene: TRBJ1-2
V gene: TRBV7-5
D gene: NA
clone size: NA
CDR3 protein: CVRSTSTGMVRYGYTF
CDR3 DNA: TGTGTCAGAAGCACGTCGACAGGTATGGTACGCTATGGCTACACCTTC

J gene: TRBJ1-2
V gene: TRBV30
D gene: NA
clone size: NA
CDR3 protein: CAWLRVDRERNYGYTF
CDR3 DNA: TGTGCCTGGCTCAGGGTGGACCGAGAGAGGAACTATGGCTACACCTTC

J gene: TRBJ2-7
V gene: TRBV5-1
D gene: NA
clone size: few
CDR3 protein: CASRPSMGGYEQYF
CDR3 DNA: TGCGCCAGCCGACCCTCCATGGGGGGCTACGAGCAGTACTTC